This T cell receptor beta chain is drawn from a study of response to subunit inactivated influenza vaccine. The CDR3 runs to 17 residues. In germline, CDR1 is LNHNV, CDR2 YYDKDF (reference sequence). Unmatched junction bases numbered 15, after V lost 4 bases and J lost 7 bases. TCRdb analysed the RT-PCR reads with MiXCR anew, one entry per CDR3 protein. The sample shows 450,000 to 500,000 distinct CDR3 sequences, approximately 11% of them seen only once. Study-level findings and limits: Few new T cells, the authors suggested, are recruited by each seasonal influenza vaccination.

With respect to this clonotype: As yet, its antigen is unknown.

The receptor was derived from a man between 50 and 59 years old who received an inactivated influenza vaccine. The chain combines TRBV15 with TRBJ2-1, with TRBD2 matching 8 bases. The input for sequencing was PBMCs from blood, taken 40 to 50 days after vaccination. As DNA, the CDR3 is TGTGCCACCAGCAACACTCGAGCGGGAGTTCCGCGGAATGAGCAGTTCTTC. Protein: CATSNTRAGVPRNEQFF.